The present TCR beta chain was sequenced within a study of control samples from healthy donors and cancer patients (dated by TCRdb to 2020 to 2022). Library preparation used the immunoSEQ multiplex PCR assay. TCRdb provides this immuneACCESS table in a form limited to in-frame rearrangements. Some clones are lacking; in checked studies, under half of them reflect an unresolved V gene, and why the rest are absent is not known. In all, the sample holds some 120,000 clones, and approximately 89% of those were seen once. Of the sample, approximately 9% is held by the ten largest clones. For this clone: The target of this receptor is not known. No per-base quality is available; no much larger clone lies one base away.

The germline V gene gives CDR1 as SQVTM and CDR2 as ANQGSEA. The junction carries 17 bases between V and J, which are trimmed by 0 bases and 2 bases respectively. From cysteine to phenylalanine, the CDR3 is 16 amino acids long. The only DNA kept is the CDR3, 48 bases in frame from the first base. Sequences were obtained from blood. The origin of this receptor is a young man in good health. The chain is made from TRBV29-1 and TRBJ2-7, and the D gene may be TRBD2, 7 bases matching. The DNA sequence is as follows: TGCAGCGTTGAAGATGGACGGGGGGCTCCCCCCTACGAGCAGTACTTC. This yields the protein CSVEDGRGAPPYEQYF.